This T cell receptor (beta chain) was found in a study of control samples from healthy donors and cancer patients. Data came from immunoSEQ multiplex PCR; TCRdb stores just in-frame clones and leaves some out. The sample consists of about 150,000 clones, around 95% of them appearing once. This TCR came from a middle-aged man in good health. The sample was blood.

The CDR3 sequence is CASSPTRDYNEQFF. CDR3 sequence (DNA): TGTGCCAGCAGCCCTACCAGGGATTACAATGAGCAGTTCTTC. The chain recombines TRBV11-2 with TRBJ2-1; TRBD1 might be the D (5 bases). In germline, CDR1 is SGHAT, CDR2 FQNNGV. The CDR3 covers 14 residues. The germline V and J ends were trimmed by 5 bases and 4 bases, with 12 bases remaining between them.